Here is one TCR beta chain with its context. What it recognizes is unknown. The sample belongs to a study of graft-versus-host responses after intestinal transplantation. The protocol was immunoSEQ multiplex PCR, while the TCRdb copy is restricted to in-frame clones and leaves out a portion. The table includes 90,000 to 150,000 clones, roughly 95% detected once. Trimming cost V 1 base and J 11 bases; bases outside gene matches: 6. This CDR3 region has 13 residues. Germline assignment: CDR1 MNHEY and CDR2 SMNVEV (reference sequence). This sequence joins TRBV27 and TRBJ1-1; 8 bases match TRBD1. The sample consisted of unstimulated CD8+ T cells sorted from spleen or lymph node cells, taken before intestinal transplant. This clonotype originated in a human donor who received an intestinal transplant. CDR3 coding DNA: TGTGCCAGCAGTTTATTCACAGGGGGAACGGCTTTCTTT. This sequence encodes CASSLFTGGTAFF.